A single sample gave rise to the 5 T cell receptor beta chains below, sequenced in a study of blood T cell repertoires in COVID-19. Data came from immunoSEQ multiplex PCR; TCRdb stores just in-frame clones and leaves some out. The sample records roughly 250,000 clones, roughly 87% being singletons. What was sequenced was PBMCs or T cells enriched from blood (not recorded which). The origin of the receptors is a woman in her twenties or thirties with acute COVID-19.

CDR3 sequence reads: CASSHVVGDKRNEQYF. The CDR3 DNA follows: TGTGCCAGCAGCCACGTCGTCGGGGACAAAAGGAACGAGCAGTACTTC. This chain links TRBV3-1 (or the pseudogene TRBV3-2) with TRBJ2-7; a possible D gene is TRBD1 (6 bases). The CDR3 loop spans 16 amino acids. With 3 bases removed from V and 5 bases from J, the gap between germline ends came to 20 bases. CDR1 LGHDT and CDR2 YNNKEL come from the germline V gene (reference sequence).

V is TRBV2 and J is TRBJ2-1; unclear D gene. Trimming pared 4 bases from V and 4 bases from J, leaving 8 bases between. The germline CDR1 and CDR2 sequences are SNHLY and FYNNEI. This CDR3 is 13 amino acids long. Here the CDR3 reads CASSGGIYNEQFF. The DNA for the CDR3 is TGTGCCAGCAGTGGAGGCATTTACAATGAGCAGTTCTTC.

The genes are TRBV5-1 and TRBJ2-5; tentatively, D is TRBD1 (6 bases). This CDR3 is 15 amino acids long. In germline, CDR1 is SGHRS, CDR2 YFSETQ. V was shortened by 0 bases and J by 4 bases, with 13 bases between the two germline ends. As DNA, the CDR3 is TGCGCCAGCAGCTTGGCCAGGGGAAATGGAGAGACCCAGTACTTC. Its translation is CASSLARGNGETQYF. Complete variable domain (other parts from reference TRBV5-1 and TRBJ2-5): KAGVTQTPRYLIKTRGQQVTLSCSPISGHRSVSWYQQTPGQGLQFLFEYFSETQRNKGNFPGRFSGRQFSNSRSEMNVSTLELGDSALYLCASSLARGNGETQYFGPGTRLLVL.

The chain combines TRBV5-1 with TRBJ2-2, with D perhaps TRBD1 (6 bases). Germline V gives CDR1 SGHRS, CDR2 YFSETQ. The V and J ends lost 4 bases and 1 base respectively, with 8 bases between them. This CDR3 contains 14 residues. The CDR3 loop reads CASSPQGNTGELFF. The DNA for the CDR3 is TGCGCCAGCAGCCCACAGGGGAACACCGGGGAGCTGTTTTTT.

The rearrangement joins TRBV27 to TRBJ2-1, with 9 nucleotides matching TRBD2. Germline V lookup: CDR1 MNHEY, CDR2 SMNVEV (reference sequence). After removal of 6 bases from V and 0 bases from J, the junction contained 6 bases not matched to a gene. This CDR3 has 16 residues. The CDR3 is CASRPSGVSSYNEQFF. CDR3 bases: TGTGCCAGCAGACCTAGCGGGGTGAGCTCCTACAATGAGCAGTTCTTC.